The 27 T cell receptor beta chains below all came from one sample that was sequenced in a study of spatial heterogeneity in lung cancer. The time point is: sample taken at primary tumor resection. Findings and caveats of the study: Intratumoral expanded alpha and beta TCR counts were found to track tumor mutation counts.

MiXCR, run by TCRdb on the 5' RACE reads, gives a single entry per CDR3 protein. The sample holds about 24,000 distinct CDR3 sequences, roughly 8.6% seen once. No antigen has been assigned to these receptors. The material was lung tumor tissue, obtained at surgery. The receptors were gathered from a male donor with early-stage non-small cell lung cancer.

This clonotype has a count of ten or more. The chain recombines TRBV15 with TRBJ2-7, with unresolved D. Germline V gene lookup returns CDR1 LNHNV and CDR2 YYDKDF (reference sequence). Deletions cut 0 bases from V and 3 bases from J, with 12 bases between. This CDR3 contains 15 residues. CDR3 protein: CATSRDGTGYYEQYF. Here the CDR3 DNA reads TGTGCCACCAGCAGAGATGGAACCGGCTACTACGAGCAGTACTTC.

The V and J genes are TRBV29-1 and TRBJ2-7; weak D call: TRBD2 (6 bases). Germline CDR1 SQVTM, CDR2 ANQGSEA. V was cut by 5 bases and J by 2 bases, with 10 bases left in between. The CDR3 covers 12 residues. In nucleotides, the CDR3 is TGCAGCGTTCTGGGGGAGGCCTACGAGCAGTACTTC. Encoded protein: CSVLGEAYEQYF.

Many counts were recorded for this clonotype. Here the CDR3 DNA reads TGTGCCAGCAGACCTAGCGGGAGGAGCTCCTACGAGCAGTACTTC. Amino acid sequence: CASRPSGRSSYEQYF. The chain has TRBV6-6 and TRBJ2-7; 11 bases line up with TRBD2. Per germline, CDR1 MNHNY and CDR2 SVGAGI (reference sequence). V was pared by 6 bases and J by 0 bases, with 4 bases of the junction left unmatched. The CDR3 totals 15 residues.

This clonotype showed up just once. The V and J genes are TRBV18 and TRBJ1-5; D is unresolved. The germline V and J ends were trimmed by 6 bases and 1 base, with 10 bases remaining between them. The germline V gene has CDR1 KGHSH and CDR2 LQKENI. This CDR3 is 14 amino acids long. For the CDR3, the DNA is TGTGCCAGCTCGGGCCTTGGGAGCAATCAGCCCCAGCATTTT. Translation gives CASSGLGSNQPQHF. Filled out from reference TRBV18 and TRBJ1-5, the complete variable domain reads NAGVMQNPRHLVRRRGQEARLRCSPMKGHSHVYWYRQLPEEGLKFMVYLQKENIIDESGMPKERFSAEFPKEGPSILRIQQVVRGDSAAYFCASSGLGSNQPQHFGDGTRLSIL.

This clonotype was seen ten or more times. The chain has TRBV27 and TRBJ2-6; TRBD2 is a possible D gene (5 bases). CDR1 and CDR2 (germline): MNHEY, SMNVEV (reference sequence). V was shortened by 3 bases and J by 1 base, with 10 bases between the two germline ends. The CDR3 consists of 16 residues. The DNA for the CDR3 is TGTGCCAGCAGTTTTCTTTCGGGGTCTGGGGCCAACGTCCTGACTTTC. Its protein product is CASSFLSGSGANVLTF. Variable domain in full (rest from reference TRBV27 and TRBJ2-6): EAQVTQNPRYLITVTGKKLTVTCSQNMNHEYMSWYRQDPGLGLRQIYYSMNVEVTDKGDVPEGYKVSRKEKRNFPLILESPSPNQTSLYFCASSFLSGSGANVLTFGAGSRLTVL.

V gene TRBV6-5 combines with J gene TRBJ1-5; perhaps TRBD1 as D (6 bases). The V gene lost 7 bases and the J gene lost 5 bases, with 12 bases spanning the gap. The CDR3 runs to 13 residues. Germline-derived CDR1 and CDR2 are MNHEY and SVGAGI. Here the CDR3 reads CASKPGADQPQHF. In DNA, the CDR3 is TGTGCCAGCAAGCCGGGGGCGGATCAGCCCCAGCATTTT.

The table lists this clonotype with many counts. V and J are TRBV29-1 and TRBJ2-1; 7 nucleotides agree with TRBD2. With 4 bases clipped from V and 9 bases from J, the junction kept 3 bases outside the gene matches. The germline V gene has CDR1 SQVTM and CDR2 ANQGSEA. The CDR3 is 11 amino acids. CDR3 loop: CSVVERGEQFF. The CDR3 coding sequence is TGCAGCGTTGTGGAGCGGGGTGAGCAGTTCTTC.

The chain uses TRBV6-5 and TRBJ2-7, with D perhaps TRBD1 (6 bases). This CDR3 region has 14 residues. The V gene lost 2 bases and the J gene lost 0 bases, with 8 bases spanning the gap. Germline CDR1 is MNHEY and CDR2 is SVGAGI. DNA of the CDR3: TGTGCCAGCAGTTACGCGGACAGCTCCTACGAGCAGTACTTC. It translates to CASSYADSSYEQYF.

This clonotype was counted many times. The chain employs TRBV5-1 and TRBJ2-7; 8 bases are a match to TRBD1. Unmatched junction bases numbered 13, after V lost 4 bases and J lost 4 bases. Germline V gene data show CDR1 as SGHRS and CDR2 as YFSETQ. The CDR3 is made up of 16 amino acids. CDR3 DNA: TGCGCCAGCAGCCTGGGGACAGGCCGCGTTGGGTACGAGCAGTACTTC. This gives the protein CASSLGTGRVGYEQYF.

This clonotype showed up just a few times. CDR3 sequence reads: CSVGQDRGIYEQYF. CDR3 sequence (DNA): TGCAGCGTGGGGCAGGACAGAGGTATCTACGAGCAGTACTTC. This chain connects TRBV29-1 to TRBJ2-7, with a weak D call TRBD1 (6 bases). Germline V gene sequence: CDR1 SQVTM, CDR2 ANQGSEA. Deletions cut 6 bases from V and 3 bases from J, with 18 bases between. This CDR3 spans 14 amino acids.

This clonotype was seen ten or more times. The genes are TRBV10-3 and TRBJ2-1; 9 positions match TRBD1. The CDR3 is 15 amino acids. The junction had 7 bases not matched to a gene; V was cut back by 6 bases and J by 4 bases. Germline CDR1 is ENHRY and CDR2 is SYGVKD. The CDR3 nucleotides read TGTGCCATCAGACCACAGGGGGCTGGATACAATGAGCAGTTCTTC. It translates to CAIRPQGAGYNEQFF.

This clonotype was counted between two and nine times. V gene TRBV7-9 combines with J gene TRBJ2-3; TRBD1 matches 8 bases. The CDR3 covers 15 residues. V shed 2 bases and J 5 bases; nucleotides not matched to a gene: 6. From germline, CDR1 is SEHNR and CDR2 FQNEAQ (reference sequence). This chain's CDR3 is CASSLYQGAGDTQYF. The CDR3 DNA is TGTGCCAGCAGCTTATATCAGGGGGCTGGAGATACGCAGTATTTT. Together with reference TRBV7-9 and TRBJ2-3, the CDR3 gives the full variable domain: DTGVSQNPRHKITKRGQNVTFRCDPISEHNRLYWYRQTLGQGPEFLTYFQNEAQLEKSRLLSDRFSAERPKGSFSTLEIQRTEQGDSAMYLCASSLYQGAGDTQYFGPGTRLTVL.

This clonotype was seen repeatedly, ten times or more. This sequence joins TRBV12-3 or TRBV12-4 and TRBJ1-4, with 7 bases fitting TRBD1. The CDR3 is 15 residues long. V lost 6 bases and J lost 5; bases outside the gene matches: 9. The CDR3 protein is CASSRAGTENEKLFF. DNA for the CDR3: TGTGCCAGCAGCCGCGCCGGGACAGAAAATGAAAAACTGTTTTTT.

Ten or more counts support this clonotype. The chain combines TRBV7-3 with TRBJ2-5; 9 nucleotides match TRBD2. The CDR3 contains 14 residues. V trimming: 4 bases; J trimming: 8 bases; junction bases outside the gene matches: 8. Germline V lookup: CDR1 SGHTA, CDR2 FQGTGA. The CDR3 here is CASSWGGAGGTQYF. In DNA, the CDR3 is TGTGCCAGCAGCTGGGGAGGAGCGGGGGGAACCCAGTACTTC. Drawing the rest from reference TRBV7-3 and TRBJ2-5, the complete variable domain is GAGVSQTPSNKVTEKGKYVELRCDPISGHTALYWYRQSLGQGPEFLIYFQGTGAADDSGLPNDRFFAVRPEGSVSTLKIQRTERGDSAVYLCASSWGGAGGTQYFGPGTRLLVL.

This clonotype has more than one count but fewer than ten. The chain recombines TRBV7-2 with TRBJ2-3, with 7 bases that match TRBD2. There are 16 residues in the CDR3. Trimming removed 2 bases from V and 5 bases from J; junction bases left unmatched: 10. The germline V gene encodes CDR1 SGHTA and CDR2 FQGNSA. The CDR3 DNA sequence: TGTGCCAGCAGCTTAATTCTAGCGGCGTTTGGAGATACGCAGTATTTT. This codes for CASSLILAAFGDTQYF.

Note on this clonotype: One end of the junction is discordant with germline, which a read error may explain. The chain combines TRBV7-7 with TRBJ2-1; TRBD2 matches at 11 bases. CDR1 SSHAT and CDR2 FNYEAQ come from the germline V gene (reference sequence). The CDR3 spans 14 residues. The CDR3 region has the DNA TGTGCTAGCAGCCTAGCGGGAGGTAACAATGAGCAGTTCTTC. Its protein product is CASSLAGGNNEQFF.

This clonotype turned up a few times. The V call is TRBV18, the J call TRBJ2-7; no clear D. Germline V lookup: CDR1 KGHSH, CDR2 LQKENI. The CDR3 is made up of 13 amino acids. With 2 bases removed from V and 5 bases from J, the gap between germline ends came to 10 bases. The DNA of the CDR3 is TGTGCCAGCTCACCAGGAAGTCAGAACGAGCAGTACTTC. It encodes CASSPGSQNEQYF. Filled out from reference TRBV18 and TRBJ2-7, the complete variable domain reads NAGVMQNPRHLVRRRGQEARLRCSPMKGHSHVYWYRQLPEEGLKFMVYLQKENIIDESGMPKERFSAEFPKEGPSILRIQQVVRGDSAAYFCASSPGSQNEQYFGPGTRLTVT.

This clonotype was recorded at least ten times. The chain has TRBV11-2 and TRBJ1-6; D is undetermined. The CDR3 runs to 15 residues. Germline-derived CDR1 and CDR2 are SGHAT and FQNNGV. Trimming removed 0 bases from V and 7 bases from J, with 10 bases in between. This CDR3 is CASSLDGRRNSPLHF. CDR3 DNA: TGTGCCAGCAGCTTAGATGGCAGGCGAAATTCACCCCTCCACTTT.

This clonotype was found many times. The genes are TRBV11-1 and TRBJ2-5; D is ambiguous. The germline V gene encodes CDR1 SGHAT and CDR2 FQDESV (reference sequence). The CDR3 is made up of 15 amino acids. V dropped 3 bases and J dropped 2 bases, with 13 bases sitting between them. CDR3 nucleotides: TGTGCCAGCAGCTTTAACGGCGTCGTACAAGAGACCCAGTACTTC. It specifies CASSFNGVVQETQYF.

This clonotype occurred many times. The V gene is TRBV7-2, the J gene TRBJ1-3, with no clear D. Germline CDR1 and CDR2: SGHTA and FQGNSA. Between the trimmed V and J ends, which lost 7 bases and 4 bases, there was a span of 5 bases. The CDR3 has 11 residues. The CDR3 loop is CASIVGNTIYF. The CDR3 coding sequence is TGTGCCAGCATCGTGGGAAACACCATATATTTT.

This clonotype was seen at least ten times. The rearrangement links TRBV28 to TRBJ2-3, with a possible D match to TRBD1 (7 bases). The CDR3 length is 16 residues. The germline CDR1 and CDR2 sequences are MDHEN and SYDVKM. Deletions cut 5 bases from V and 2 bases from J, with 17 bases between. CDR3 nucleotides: TGTGCCAGCAGTCCGCGCCAGGGGGGCCTCACAGATACGCAGTATTTT. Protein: CASSPRQGGLTDTQYF.

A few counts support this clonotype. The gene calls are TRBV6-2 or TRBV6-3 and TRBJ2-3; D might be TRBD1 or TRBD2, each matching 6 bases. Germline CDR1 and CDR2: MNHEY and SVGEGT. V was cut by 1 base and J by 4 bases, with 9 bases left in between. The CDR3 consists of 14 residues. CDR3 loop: CASSYLEGADTQYF. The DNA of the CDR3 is TGTGCCAGCAGTTACTTGGAGGGGGCAGATACGCAGTATTTT.

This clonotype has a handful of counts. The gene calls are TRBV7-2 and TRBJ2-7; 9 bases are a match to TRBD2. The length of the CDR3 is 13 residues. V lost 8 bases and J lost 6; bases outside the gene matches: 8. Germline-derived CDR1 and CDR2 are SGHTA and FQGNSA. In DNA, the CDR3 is TGTGCCAGCGCGGGACTAGCTGTAGGCGAGCAGTACTTC. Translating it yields CASAGLAVGEQYF.

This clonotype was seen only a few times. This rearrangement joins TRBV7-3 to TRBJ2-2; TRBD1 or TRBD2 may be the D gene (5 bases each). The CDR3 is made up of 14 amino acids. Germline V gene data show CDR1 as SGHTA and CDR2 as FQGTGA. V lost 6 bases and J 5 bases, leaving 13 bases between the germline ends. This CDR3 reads CASSLAAGTGELFF. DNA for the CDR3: TGTGCCAGCAGTCTAGCAGCAGGGACCGGGGAGCTGTTTTTT.

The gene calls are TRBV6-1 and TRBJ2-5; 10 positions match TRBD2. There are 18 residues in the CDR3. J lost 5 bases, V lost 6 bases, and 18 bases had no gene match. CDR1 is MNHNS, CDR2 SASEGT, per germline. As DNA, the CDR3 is TGTGCCAGCAGCCTTTTCCTAGCGGGGGTGGTTGAGGAGGAGACCCAGTACTTC. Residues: CASSLFLAGVVEEETQYF.

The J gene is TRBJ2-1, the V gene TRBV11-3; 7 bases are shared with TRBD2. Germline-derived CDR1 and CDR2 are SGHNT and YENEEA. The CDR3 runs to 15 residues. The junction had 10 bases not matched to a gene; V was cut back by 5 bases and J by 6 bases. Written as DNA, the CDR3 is TGTGCCAGCAGCCCGGGAAGCGGGAAGGCCAATGAGCAGTTCTTC. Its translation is CASSPGSGKANEQFF.

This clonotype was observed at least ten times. The CDR3 protein is CSARDQGLAGGDEQYF. Written as DNA, the CDR3 is TGCAGTGCTAGAGACCAGGGACTAGCGGGAGGAGACGAGCAGTACTTC. V gene TRBV20-1 combines with J gene TRBJ2-7; 15 bases fit TRBD2. Germline V CDR1 and CDR2: DFQATT, SNEGSKA (reference sequence). J gave up 5 bases and V 0 bases, and 5 bases lay outside the gene matches. The CDR3 extends over 16 amino acids.